These T cell receptor beta chains were read from a single sample in a study of vaccination and CD4 T cells after COVID-19. Their target antigens are unknown. TCRdb passed the PCR reads through MiXCR, listing each CDR3 protein once. The sample yields about 15,000 distinct CDR3 sequences, about 55% seen once. Sequenced sample: CD4+ T cells from blood, cultured in vitro. Receptor source: a human donor who had recovered from COVID-19. Each CDR3 is given with its conserved first and last residue. D genes are given only for firm matches. Expanded clones get a size class; other rows say once, few or many, or leave the size out.

>TRBV5-4|TRBJ1-1|NA|NA|14
TGTGCCAGCAGCTTCAGGGGAGTCGTCACTGAAGCTTTCTTT
CASSFRGVVTEAFF
>TRBV15|TRBJ2-7|NA|NA|15
TGTGCCACCAGCAGAGACGCAGGGACCACCTACGAGCAGTACTTC
CATSRDAGTTYEQYF
>TRBV6-2/TRBV6-3|TRBJ1-1|NA|few|13
TGTGCCAGCAGTCTTCAGGGAGGGACTGAAGCTTTCTTT
CASSLQGGTEAFF
>TRBV19|TRBJ2-5|NA|NA|14
TGTGCCAGTAGTTCAGGACGGGCAGGAGAGACCCAGTACTTC
CASSSGRAGETQYF
>TRBV11-3|TRBJ1-4|NA|NA|15
TGTGCCAGCAGCTTAGAGGCGCACTTGGGTGAAAAACTGTTTTTT
CASSLEAHLGEKLFF
>TRBV19|TRBJ2-5|NA|NA|14
TGTGCCAGTAGTACTGGGATGGGTCGGGAGACCCAGTACTTC
CASSTGMGRETQYF
>TRBV30|TRBJ2-3|NA|NA|15
TGTGCCTGGAGTGTAGGGCGGCTTAGCACAGATACGCAGTATTTT
CAWSVGRLSTDTQYF
>TRBV20-1|TRBJ1-2|TRBD1|few|13
TGCAGTGCTCCCTCGGACAGGGGCTATGGCTACACCTTC
CSAPSDRGYGYTF
>TRBV20-1|TRBJ1-5|NA|few|15
TGCAGTGCTAGAGTCGGGGAAGTAGGCAATCAGCCCCAGCATTTT
CSARVGEVGNQPQHF
>TRBV20-1|TRBJ1-1|NA|few|13
TGCAGTGCTAGACTCGGGATGAACACTGAAGCTTTCTTT
CSARLGMNTEAFF
>TRBV27|TRBJ1-4|TRBD1|few|14
TGTGCCAGCAGTTTTCAGGGGGCGAATGAAAAACTGTTTTTT
CASSFQGANEKLFF
>TRBV15|TRBJ2-7|TRBD1|NA|18
TGTGCCACCAGCAGAGATGGGGCCACAGGGGGTCGGTCCTACGAGCAGTACTTC
CATSRDGATGGRSYEQYF
>TRBV20-1|TRBJ2-7|TRBD2|NA|15
TGCAGTGCTAGATCCCCCGGACTAGCGGGCTACGAGCAGTACTTC
CSARSPGLAGYEQYF
>TRBV6-1|TRBJ2-5|NA|NA|13
TGTGCCAGCAGTGAACACTCCGTCGGGACCCAGTACTTC
CASSEHSVGTQYF
>TRBV19|TRBJ1-1|NA|once|13
TGTGCCAGTAGTATAACGACCGCCACTGAAGCTTTCTTT
CASSITTATEAFF
>TRBV7-2|TRBJ2-2|NA|NA|17
TGTGCCAGCAGCTTCCCAGAGGGGGGGAGGGACACCGGGGAGCTGTTTTTT
CASSFPEGGRDTGELFF
>TRBV20-1|TRBJ2-1|NA|NA|16
TGCAGTGCTAGGAGTGGTCGGGGGCGGCTTAACAATGAGCAGTTCTTC
CSARSGRGRLNNEQFF
>TRBV30|TRBJ1-2|NA|NA|15
TGTGCCTGGAGTGTAGGGGACGGAGGGGACTATGGCTACACCTTC
CAWSVGDGGDYGYTF
>TRBV24-1|TRBJ1-3|NA|few|18
TGTGCCACCAGTGAGGGCCGCGGGTTCAGGGTCCGTGGAAACACCATATATTTT
CATSEGRGFRVRGNTIYF
>TRBV11-3|TRBJ2-5|TRBD2|NA|15
TGTGCCAGCAGCTCGTTAGCGGGGGGGGGAGAGACCCAGTACTTC
CASSSLAGGGETQYF
>TRBV24-1|TRBJ2-1|NA|once|12
TGTGCCACCAGTGATGAGTACAATGAGCAGTTCTTC
CATSDEYNEQFF
>TRBV6-1|TRBJ1-6|NA|NA|12
TGTGCCAGCAGGAATAGGGGGTCACCCCTCCACTTT
CASRNRGSPLHF
>TRBV6-2/TRBV6-3|TRBJ1-2|TRBD1|NA|13
TGTGCCAGCAGCCAGACAGGGAACTATGGCTACACCTTC
CASSQTGNYGYTF
>TRBV10-3|TRBJ1-5|NA|NA|14
TGTGCCATCAGTGCTGTGGGGGAACGTCAGCCCCAGCATTTT
CAISAVGERQPQHF
>TRBV11-2|TRBJ1-1|TRBD1|few|13
TGTGCCAGCAGCTTAATCCGCACAGGGGAAACTTTCTTT
CASSLIRTGETFF
>TRBV19|TRBJ2-1|TRBD2|NA|16
TGTGCCAGTAGTTCCCGGACTAGCGGTTACTACAATGAGCAGTTCTTC
CASSSRTSGYYNEQFF
>TRBV11-3|TRBJ2-7|TRBD1|NA|15
TGTGCCAGCAGCCAGCCAGACAGGGGCACCTACGAGCAGTACTTC
CASSQPDRGTYEQYF
>TRBV12-3/TRBV12-4|TRBJ1-1|NA|NA|13
TGTGCCAGCAGTTTAAGAGGGGGGACTGAAGCTTTCTTT
CASSLRGGTEAFF
>TRBV28|TRBJ1-4|NA|NA|14
TGTGCCAGCAAAGAGGGGACAACTAATGAAAAACTGTTTTTT
CASKEGTTNEKLFF